This entry features one TCR beta chain sequence. As originally analysed: Cell counts per sample came from amplifying reference gene primers. Repertoires were generated with immunoSEQ multiplex PCR, while TCRdb's copy carries only in-frame clones and drops some. V and J calls plus clone size are reproduced from that table; the DNA served to infer D and trimming. This table has around 100,000 clones, more than 75% appearing once. The data originate from a study of blood T cell repertoires in COVID-19. Background on the study: The study drew acute and convalescent COVID-19 samples from the United States, Italy and Spain. Sample material is recorded as cDNA or gDNA derived from T cells, B-cell-depleted T cells, or PBMCs.

Germline assignment: CDR1 SGHTS and CDR2 YDEGEE. The CDR3 spans 15 residues. Trimming stripped 4 bases from V and 1 base from J, with 14 bases between. The V and J genes are TRBV5-8 and TRBJ1-1; possible D gene TRBD1, 5 bases. The sample was peripheral blood. This receptor was identified in a man aged 25-45 years in a cohort sampled during active COVID-19. The CDR3 DNA follows: TGTGCCAGCAGCCCGGACCCCGGGGGGAACACTGAAGCTTTCTTT. It encodes CASSPDPGGNTEAFF.